What follows is one TCR beta chain and its context. The CDR3 is 13 residues long. Trimming removed 3 bases from V and 5 bases from J; junction bases left unmatched: 2. Germline V gives CDR1 SGHRS, CDR2 YFSETQ. TCRdb keeps only in-frame clones here, not all; method: immunoSEQ multiplex PCR. The table shows roughly 84,000 clones, with approximately 75% occurring only once. These data originate in a study of blood T cell repertoires in COVID-19. As for the study in general: The United States, Italy and Spain were the sources of the acute and convalescent COVID-19 samples.

This chain connects TRBV5-1 to TRBJ2-5, with 9 positions matching TRBD2. The receptor was isolated from a woman aged 45 to 65 with acute or convalescent COVID-19. The sequenced sample consisted of peripheral blood. CDR3 DNA: TGCGCCAGCAGCTCTGGACTAGCGGAGACCCAGTACTTC. Residues: CASSSGLAETQYF.